This T cell receptor beta chain was sequenced during a study of Graves' ophthalmopathy and Graves' hyperthyroidism. The CDR3 consists of 14 residues. Germline V gene sequence: CDR1 GTSNPN, CDR2 SVGIG (reference sequence). Trimming removed 4 bases at V and 2 bases at J, with 14 bases between. This clonotype was observed many times. Beta-chain TCR CDR3 regions were amplified from RNA transcripts. The workflow started with a first-round RT-PCR run with HTBI primers and then moved on to a second-round multiplex PCR. TCRdb re-derived calls from the multiplex PCR reads in MiXCR, one entry per CDR3 protein. This table has about 340,000 distinct CDR3 sequences, 17% appearing once. Clinicians diagnosed using symptoms, serum thyroxine, TRAb, thyroid ultrasound and orbital computed tomography. The source of the PBMCs was 10 ml of fresh peripheral blood.

This clonotype was sampled from an adult man with Graves' ophthalmopathy. The sequenced sample consisted of peripheral blood. The gene calls are TRBV30 and TRBJ2-5; weak D call: TRBD2 (6 bases). DNA of the CDR3: TGTGCCTGGACGAAGCTAGCGACGCAAGAGACCCAGTACTTC. Translating it yields CAWTKLATQETQYF.